This T cell receptor (beta chain) was retrieved from a study of cytomegalovirus exposure and HLA in healthy donors. It was the roughly 130-subject validation cohort, separate from the approximately 620-subject first cohort, to which the donors belonged. The protocol was immunoSEQ multiplex PCR, while the TCRdb copy is restricted to in-frame clones and leaves out a portion. Among around 140,000 clones, approximately 86% were seen once, and the ten largest hold 4.5% to 5.5%. Whole-study results and caveats: For cytomegalovirus status, the classifier reportedly gave diagnoses with high specificity and sensitivity. The finding came from a later analysis; first-cohort TCR clusters tended to co-occur in the 130 or so validation repertoires. Listed as cytomegalovirus-associated were 164 TCR beta chains.

On this clone: No antigen is known for it.

V lost 5 bases and J lost 0, with 8 bases in between. Per germline, CDR1 SGHKS and CDR2 YYEKEE (reference sequence). The CDR3 totals 13 residues. Sequenced sample: PBMCs. The receptor was derived from a man between 18 and 35 years old in good health and CMV-seropositive. The chain is built from TRBV5-5 and TRBJ1-2; tentatively, D is TRBD1 (5 bases). This CDR3 reads CASSETANYGYTF. For the CDR3, the DNA is TGTGCCAGCAGTGAGACAGCTAACTATGGCTACACCTTC.